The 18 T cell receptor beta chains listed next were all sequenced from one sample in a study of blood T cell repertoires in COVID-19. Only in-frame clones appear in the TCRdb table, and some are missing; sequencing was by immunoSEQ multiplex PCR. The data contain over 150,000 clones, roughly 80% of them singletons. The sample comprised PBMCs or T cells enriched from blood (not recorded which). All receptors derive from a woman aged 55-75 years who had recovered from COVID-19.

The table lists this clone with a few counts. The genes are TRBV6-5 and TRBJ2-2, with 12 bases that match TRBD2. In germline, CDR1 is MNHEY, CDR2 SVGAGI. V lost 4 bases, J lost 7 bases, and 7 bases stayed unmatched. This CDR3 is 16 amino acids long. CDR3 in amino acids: CASSSRLAGVGGELFF. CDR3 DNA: TGTGCCAGCAGTTCCCGACTAGCGGGGGTGGGCGGGGAGCTGTTTTTT.

In nucleotides, the CDR3 is TGTGCCAGCAGCTTACAGCAGGGGGCGCAGGAGCAGTACTTC. Protein product: CASSLQQGAQEQYF. The chain joins TRBV7-2 to TRBJ2-7; TRBD1 aligns across 8 bases. The V gene end was trimmed by 2 bases and the J gene end by 7 bases; junction bases not matched to a gene: 7. CDR3 length: 14 amino acids. CDR1 is SGHTA and CDR2 is FQGNSA in the germline V gene.

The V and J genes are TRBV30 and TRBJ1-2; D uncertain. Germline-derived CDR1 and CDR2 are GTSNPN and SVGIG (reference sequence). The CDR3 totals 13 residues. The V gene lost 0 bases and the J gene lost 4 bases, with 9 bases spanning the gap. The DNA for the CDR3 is TGTGCCTGGAGTGTTATGGTAGCCTATGGCTACACCTTC. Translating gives CAWSVMVAYGYTF.

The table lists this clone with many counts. CDR3 sequence: CASGGLYTQYF. CDR3 coding DNA: TGTGCCAGCGGCGGACTTTATACGCAGTATTTT. The V call is TRBV2, the J call TRBJ2-3; D may be TRBD2 (5 bases). This CDR3 comprises 11 residues. V lost 8 bases and J lost 7, with 10 bases in between. The germline CDR1 and CDR2 sequences are SNHLY and FYNNEI.

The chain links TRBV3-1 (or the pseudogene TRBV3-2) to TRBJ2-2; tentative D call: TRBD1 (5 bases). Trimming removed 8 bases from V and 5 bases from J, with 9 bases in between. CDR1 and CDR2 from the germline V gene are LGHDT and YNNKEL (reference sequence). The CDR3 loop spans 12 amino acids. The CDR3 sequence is CASDSETGELFF. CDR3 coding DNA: TGTGCCAGCGACAGTGAGACCGGGGAGCTGTTTTTT.

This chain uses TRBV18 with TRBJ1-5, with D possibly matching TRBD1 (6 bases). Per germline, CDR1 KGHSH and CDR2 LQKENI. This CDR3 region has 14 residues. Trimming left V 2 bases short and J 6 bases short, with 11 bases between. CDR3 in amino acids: CASSPGGGSQPQHF. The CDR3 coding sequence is TGTGCCAGCTCACCAGGTGGGGGCTCTCAGCCCCAGCATTTT.

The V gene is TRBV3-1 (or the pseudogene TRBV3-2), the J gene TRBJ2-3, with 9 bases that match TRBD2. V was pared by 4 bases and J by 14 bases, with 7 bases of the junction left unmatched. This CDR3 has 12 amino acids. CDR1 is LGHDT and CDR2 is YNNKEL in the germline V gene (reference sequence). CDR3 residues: CASSLAGTSWYF. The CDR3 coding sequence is TGTGCCAGCAGCCTGGCGGGGACTAGCTGGTATTTT.

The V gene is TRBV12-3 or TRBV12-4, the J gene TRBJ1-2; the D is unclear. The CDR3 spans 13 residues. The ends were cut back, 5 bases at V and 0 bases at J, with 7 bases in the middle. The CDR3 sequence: CASSPQSNYGYTF. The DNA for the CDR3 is TGTGCCAGCAGTCCCCAATCTAACTATGGCTACACCTTC.

CDR3: CASSSGQDYGYTF. CDR3 coding DNA: TGTGCCAGCAGTAGTGGACAGGACTATGGCTACACCTTC. This chain uses TRBV2 with TRBJ1-2; 7 bases agree with TRBD1. The germline CDR1 and CDR2 sequences are SNHLY and FYNNEI. The CDR3 is made up of 13 amino acids. The V and J ends lost 5 bases and 3 bases, in that order; junction bases with no gene match: 3.

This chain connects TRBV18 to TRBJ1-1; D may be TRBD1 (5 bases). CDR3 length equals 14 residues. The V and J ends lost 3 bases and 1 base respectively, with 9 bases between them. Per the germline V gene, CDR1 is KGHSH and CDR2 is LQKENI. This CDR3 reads CASSPGQGNTEAFF. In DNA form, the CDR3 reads TGTGCCAGCTCACCGGGGCAGGGGAACACTGAAGCTTTCTTT.

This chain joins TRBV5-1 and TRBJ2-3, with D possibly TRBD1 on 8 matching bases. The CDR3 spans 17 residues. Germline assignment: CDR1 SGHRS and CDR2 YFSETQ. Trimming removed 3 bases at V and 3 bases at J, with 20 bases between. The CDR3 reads CASSSGQGGGLTDTQYF. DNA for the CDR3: TGCGCCAGCAGCTCCGGACAGGGAGGGGGGTTAACAGATACGCAGTATTTT.

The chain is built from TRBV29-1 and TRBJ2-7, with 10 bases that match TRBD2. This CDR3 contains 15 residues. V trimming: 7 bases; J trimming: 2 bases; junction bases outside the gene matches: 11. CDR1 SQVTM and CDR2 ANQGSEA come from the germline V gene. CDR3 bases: TGCAGCGGTAAGGTTGGACTAGCGGACACCTACGAGCAGTACTTC. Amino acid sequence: CSGKVGLADTYEQYF.

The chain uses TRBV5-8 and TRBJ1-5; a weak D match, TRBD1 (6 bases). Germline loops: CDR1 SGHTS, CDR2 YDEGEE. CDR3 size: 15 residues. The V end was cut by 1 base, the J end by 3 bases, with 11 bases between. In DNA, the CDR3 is TGTGCCAGCAGCTTGCTACAGGGCGACAATCAGCCCCAGCATTTT. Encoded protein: CASSLLQGDNQPQHF.

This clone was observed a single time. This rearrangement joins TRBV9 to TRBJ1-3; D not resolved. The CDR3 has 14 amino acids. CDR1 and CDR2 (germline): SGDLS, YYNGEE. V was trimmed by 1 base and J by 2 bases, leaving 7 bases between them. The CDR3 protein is CASSVSGTGNTIYF. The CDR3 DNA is TGTGCCAGCAGCGTATCGGGGACTGGAAACACCATATATTTT.

The CDR3 DNA follows: TGTGCCAGCAGCCATTCAGGGGGATCAAGTGAGCAGTTCTTC. It encodes CASSHSGGSSEQFF. The chain joins TRBV3-1 (or the pseudogene TRBV3-2) to TRBJ2-1; TRBD1 aligns across 7 bases. This CDR3 has 14 residues. Germline V gives CDR1 LGHDT, CDR2 YNNKEL (reference sequence). The V gene end was trimmed by 3 bases and the J gene end by 9 bases; junction bases not matched to a gene: 8.

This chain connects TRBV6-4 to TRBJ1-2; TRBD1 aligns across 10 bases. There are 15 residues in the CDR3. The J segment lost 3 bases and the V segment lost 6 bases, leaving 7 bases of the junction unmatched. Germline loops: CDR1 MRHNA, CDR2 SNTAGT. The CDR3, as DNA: TGTGCCAGCAGCGCCGCCGGGACAGGGGACTATGGCTACACCTTC. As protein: CASSAAGTGDYGYTF.

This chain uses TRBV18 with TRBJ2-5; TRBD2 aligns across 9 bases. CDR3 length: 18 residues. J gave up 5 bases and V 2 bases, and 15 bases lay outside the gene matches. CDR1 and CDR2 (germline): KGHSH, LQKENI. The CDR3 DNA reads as TGTGCCAGCTCACCAAATTCGATTAGCGGGGGTTCAAGGGAGACCCAGTACTTC. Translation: CASSPNSISGGSRETQYF. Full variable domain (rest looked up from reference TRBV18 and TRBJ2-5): NAGVMQNPRHLVRRRGQEARLRCSPMKGHSHVYWYRQLPEEGLKFMVYLQKENIIDESGMPKERFSAEFPKEGPSILRIQQVVRGDSAAYFCASSPNSISGGSRETQYFGPGTRLLVL.

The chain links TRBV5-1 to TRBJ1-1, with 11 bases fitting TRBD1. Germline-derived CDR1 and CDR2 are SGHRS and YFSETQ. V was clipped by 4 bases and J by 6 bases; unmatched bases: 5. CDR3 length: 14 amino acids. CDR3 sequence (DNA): TGCGCCAGCAGCCTGGGACAGGGGGTGGCTGAAGCTTTCTTT. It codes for CASSLGQGVAEAFF.